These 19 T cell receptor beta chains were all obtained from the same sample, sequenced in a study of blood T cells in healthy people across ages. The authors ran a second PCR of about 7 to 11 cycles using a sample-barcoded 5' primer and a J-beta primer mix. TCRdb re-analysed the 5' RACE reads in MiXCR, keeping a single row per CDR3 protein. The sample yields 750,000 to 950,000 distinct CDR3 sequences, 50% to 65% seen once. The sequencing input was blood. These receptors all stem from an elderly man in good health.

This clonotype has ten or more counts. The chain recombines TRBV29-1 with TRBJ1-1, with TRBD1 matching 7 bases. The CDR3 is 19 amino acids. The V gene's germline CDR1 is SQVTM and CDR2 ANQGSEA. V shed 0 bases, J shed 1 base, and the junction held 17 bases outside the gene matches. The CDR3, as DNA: TGCAGCGTTGAAGACCCCCCTACAGGGGCCAGGGCTAGGAACACTGAAGCTTTCTTT. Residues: CSVEDPPTGARARNTEAFF.

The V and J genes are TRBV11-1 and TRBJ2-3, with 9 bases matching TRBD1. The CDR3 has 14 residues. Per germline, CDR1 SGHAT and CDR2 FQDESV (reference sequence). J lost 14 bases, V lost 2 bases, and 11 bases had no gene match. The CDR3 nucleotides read TGTGCCAGCAGCTTAAACAGGGGGCGCGGATACGCGTATTTT. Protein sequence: CASSLNRGRGYAYF. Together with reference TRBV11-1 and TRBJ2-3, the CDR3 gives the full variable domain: EAEVAQSPRYKITEKSQAVAFWCDPISGHATLYWYRQILGQGPELLVQFQDESVVDDSQLPKDRFSAERLKGVDSTLKIQPAELGDSAMYLCASSLNRGRGYAYFGPGTRLTVL.

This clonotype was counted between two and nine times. The CDR3 here is CASSPTRRSYEQYF. CDR3 coding DNA: TGTGCCAGCAGCCCCACGAGGCGATCCTACGAGCAGTACTTC. The chain recombines TRBV21-1 with TRBJ2-7. TRBV21-1 is a pseudogene segment. CDR3 size: 14 residues.

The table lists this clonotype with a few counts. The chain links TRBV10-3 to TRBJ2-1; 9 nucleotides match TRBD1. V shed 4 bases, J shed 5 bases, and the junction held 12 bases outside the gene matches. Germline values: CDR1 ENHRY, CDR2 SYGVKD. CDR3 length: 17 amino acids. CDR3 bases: TGTGCCATCAGTGGAGCCCTACGGGACAGGGCTAACAATGAGCAGTTCTTC. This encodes CAISGALRDRANNEQFF.

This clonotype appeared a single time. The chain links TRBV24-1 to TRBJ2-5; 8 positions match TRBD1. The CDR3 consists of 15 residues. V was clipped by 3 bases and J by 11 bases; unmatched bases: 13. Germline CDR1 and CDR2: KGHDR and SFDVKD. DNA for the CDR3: TGTGCCACCAGTGATCGGACAGGGTCGATAAATGAGCAGTACTTC. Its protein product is CATSDRTGSINEQYF.

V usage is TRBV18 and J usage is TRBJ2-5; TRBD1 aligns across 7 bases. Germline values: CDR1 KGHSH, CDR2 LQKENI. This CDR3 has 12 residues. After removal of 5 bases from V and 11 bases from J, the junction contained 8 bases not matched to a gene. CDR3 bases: TGTGCCAGCTCATCGGGACAGAATGGGCAGTACTTC. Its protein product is CASSSGQNGQYF.

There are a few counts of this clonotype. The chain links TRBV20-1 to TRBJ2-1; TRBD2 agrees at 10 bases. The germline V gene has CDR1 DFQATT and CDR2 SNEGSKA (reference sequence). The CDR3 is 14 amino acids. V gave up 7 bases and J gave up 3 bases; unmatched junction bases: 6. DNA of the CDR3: TGCAGTGTTGGGCGACTAGCGGGCTACAATGAGCAGTTCTTC. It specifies CSVGRLAGYNEQFF.

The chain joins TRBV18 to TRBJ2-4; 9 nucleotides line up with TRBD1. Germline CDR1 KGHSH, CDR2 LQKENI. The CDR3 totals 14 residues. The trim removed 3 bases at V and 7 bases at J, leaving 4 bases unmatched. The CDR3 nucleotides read TGTGCCAGCTCACCCGGACAGGGGTGGAACATTCAGTACTTC. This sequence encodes CASSPGQGWNIQYF. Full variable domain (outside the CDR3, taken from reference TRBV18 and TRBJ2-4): NAGVMQNPRHLVRRRGQEARLRCSPMKGHSHVYWYRQLPEEGLKFMVYLQKENIIDESGMPKERFSAEFPKEGPSILRIQQVVRGDSAAYFCASSPGQGWNIQYFGAGTRLSVL.

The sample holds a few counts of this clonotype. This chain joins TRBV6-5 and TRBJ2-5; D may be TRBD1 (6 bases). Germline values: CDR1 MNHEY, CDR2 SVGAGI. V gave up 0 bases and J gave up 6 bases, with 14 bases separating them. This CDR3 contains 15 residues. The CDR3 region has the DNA TGTGCCAGCAGTTACTCGACGCAGGGGCAAAAGACCCAGTACTTC. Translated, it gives CASSYSTQGQKTQYF.

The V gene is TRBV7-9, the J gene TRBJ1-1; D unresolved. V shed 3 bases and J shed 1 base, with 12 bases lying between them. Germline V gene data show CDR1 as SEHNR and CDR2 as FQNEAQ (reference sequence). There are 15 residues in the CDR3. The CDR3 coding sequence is TGTGCCAGCAGCTTTTCCGGCACCACGAACACTGAAGCTTTCTTT. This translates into CASSFSGTTNTEAFF.

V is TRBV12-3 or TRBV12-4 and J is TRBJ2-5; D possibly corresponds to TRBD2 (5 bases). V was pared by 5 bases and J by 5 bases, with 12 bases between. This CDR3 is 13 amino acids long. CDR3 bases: TGTGCCAGCAGTATCGCGGGTTTGGAGACCCAGTACTTC. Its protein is CASSIAGLETQYF.

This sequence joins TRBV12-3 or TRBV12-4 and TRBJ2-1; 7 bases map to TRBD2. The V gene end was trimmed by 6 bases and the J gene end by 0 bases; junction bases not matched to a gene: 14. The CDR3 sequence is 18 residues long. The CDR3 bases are TGTGCCAGCAGCCACCGACTAGCACGAGCCAGCTCCTACAATGAGCAGTTCTTC. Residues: CASSHRLARASSYNEQFF.

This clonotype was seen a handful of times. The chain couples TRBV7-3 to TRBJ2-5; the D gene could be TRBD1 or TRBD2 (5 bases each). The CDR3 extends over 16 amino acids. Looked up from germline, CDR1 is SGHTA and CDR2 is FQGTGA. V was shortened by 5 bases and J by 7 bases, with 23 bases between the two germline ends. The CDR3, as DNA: TGTGCCAGCAGCATCACAGGCCGGGGACGTCTGGGGACCCAGTACTTC. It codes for CASSITGRGRLGTQYF.

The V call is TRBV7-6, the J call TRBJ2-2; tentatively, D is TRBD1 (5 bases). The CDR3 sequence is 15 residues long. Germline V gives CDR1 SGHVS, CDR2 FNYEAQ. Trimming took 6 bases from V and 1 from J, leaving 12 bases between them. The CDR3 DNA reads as TGTGCCAGCAGAAGGCACCAGGGGAACACCGGGGAGCTGTTTTTT. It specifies CASRRHQGNTGELFF.

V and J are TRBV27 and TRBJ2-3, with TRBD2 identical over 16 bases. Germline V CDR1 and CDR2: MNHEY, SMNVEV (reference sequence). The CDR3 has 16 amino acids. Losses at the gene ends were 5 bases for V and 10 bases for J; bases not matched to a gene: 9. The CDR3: CASSPGTSGRAGAQYF. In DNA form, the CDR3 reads TGTGCCAGCAGTCCTGGGACTAGCGGGAGGGCCGGGGCGCAGTATTTT.

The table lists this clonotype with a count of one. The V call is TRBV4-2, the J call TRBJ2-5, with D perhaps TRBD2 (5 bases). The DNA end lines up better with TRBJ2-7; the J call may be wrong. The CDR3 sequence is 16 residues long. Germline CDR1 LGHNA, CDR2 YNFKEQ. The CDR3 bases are TGTGCCAGCAGCCAAGAAATTTCGGGGTTATCATCCGAGCAGTACTTC. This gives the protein CASSQEISGLSSEQYF.

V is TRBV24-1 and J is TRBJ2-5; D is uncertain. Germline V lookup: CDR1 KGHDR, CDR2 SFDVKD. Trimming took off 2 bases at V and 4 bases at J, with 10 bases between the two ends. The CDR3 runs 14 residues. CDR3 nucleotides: TGTGCCACCAGTGATTCATCGGCGAGAGAGACCCAGTACTTC. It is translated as CATSDSSARETQYF.

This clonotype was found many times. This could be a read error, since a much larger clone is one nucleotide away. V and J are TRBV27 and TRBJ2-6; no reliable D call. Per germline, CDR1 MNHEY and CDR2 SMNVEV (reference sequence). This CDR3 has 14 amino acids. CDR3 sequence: CASSVSHGANVLTF. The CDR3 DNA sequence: TGTGCCAGCAGTGTATCGCACGGGGCCAACGTCCTGACTTTC.

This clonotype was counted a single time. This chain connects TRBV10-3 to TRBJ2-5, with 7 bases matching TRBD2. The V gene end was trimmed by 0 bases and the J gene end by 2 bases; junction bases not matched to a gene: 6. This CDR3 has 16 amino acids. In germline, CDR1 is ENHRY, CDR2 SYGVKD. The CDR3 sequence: CAISESVGGVQETQYF. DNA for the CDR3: TGTGCCATCAGTGAGTCCGTGGGAGGGGTACAAGAGACCCAGTACTTC.